Listed below are T cell receptor beta chains from one sample, sequenced in a study of blood T cell repertoires in COVID-19. TCRdb keeps only in-frame clones here, not all; method: immunoSEQ multiplex PCR. This repertoire shows 250,000 or so clones, around 91% found once; its top ten account for 2.1%. Sequenced: peripheral blood. These receptors were taken from a woman aged 60-75 years with COVID-19, enrolled during active disease. Each CDR3 is given with its conserved first and last residue. The D gene is left open where the match is weak. Clone size is stated in some rows and not others, as once, few, many or a class when expanded.

once	TRBV3-1/TRBV3-2	TRBD1	TRBJ1-6	TGTGCCAGCAGCTTACGGGACAGGGGTTCACCCCTCCACTTT	CASSLRDRGSPLHF
once	TRBV3-1/TRBV3-2	TRBD1	TRBJ2-2	TGTGCCAGCAGCCTTGTGGACAGGGGAACCGGGGAGCTGTTTTTT	CASSLVDRGTGELFF
-	TRBV18	-	TRBJ1-5	TGTGCCAGCTCACCACAACCCGGGGGGAAGCCCCAGCATTTT	CASSPQPGGKPQHF
-	TRBV30	-	TRBJ1-2	TGTGCCTGGAGTGGTGGGGACACCGGGGCCACCTTC	CAWSGGDTGATF
-	TRBV7-2	-	TRBJ1-2	TGTGCCAGCAGCGTGACAGGAGAGGGCTATGGCTACACCTTC	CASSVTGEGYGYTF
-	TRBV18	TRBD1	TRBJ2-7	TGTGCCAGCTCACCAGGACAGGGGGCGCGAGAGCAGTACTTC	CASSPGQGAREQYF
once	TRBV29-1	-	TRBJ2-7	TGCAGCGTTAAGAGCTCCTACGAGCAGTACTTC	CSVKSSYEQYF
-	TRBV7-2	-	TRBJ1-2	TGTGCCAGCAGCTTAGTCTCGATAACAGGCTATGGCTACACCTTC	CASSLVSITGYGYTF
-	TRBV11-2	-	TRBJ2-2	TGTGCCAGCAGCTTATCCGGGAACACCGGGGAGCTGTTTTTT	CASSLSGNTGELFF
few	TRBV7-2	TRBD1	TRBJ1-1	TGTGCCAGCAGCCGCCTAGGAGGGGGCAACACTGAAGCTTTCTTT	CASSRLGGGNTEAFF
-	TRBV7-8	TRBD1	TRBJ2-1	TGTGCCAGCAGCCCCACTCGACAGGGTATCTTTAATGAGCAGTTCTTC	CASSPTRQGIFNEQFF